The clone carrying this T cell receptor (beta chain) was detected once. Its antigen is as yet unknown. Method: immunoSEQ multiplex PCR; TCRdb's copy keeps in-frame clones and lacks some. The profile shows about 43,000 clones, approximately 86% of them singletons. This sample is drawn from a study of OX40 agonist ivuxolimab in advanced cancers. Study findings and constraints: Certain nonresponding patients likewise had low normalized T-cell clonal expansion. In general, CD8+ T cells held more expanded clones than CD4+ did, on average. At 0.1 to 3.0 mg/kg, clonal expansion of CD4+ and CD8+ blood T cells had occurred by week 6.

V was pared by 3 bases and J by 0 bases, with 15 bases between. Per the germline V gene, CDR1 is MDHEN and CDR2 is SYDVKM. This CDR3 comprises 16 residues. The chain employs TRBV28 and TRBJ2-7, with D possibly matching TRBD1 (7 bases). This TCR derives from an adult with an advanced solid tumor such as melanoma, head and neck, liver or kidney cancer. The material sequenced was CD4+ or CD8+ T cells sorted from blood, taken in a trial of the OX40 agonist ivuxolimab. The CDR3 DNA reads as TGTGCCAGCAGTTTTCATGGAGGGACAGCCTCCTACGAGCAGTACTTC. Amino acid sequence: CASSFHGGTASYEQYF.